This T cell receptor (beta chain) derives from a study of T cell responses to AZD1222 COVID-19 vaccine. This CDR3 comprises 13 residues. CDR1 and CDR2 from the germline V gene are GTSNPN and SVGIG (reference sequence). V was trimmed by 3 bases and J by 2 bases, leaving 10 bases between them. Of note for this clone: Its specificity is not known. In the same sample, other DNA sequences code for this CDR3.

Data came from immunoSEQ multiplex PCR; TCRdb stores just in-frame clones and leaves some out. The sample consists of 150,000 to 200,000 clones, 80% to 90% of them appearing once. Overall study findings and caveats: Among the donors, most were white British and more were female, and clonal diversity was possibly underestimated.

The chain recombines TRBV30 with TRBJ1-2; no clear D gene. The sample was peripheral blood, taken on day 0 of AZD1222 vaccination. The TCR was taken from an adult in good health. The CDR3 nucleotides are TGTGCCTGGAGCAAGGGCGGGAACTATGGCTACACCTTC. This encodes CAWSKGGNYGYTF. The full variable domain, rest sourced from reference TRBV30 and TRBJ1-2, is SQTIHQWPATLVQPVGSPLSLECTVEGTSNPNLYWYRQAAGRGLQLLFYSVGIGQISSEVPQNLSASRPQDRQFILSSKKLLLSDSGFYLCAWSKGGNYGYTFGSGTRLTVV.